This T cell receptor (beta chain) derives from a study of a mutant IDH1 vaccine in newly diagnosed glioma. In the study overall: The treated group averaged about 44 years old and was about 60% male, approximately 38% female. Patients had received radiotherapy, temozolomide, or both previously, most receiving both. General observations from the study: Vaccine-induced immune responses were detected in approximately 92% of patients.

CDR1 is SGHVS and CDR2 is FQNEAQ in the germline V gene. CDR3 length: 15 amino acids. Trimming cost V 5 bases and J 2 bases, with 10 bases left between them. The time point was: week 47, end of study. The study gave 300 ug of mutant IDH1 20-mer peptide per vaccine dose, with topical imiquimod. Libraries were prepared by immunoSEQ multiplex PCR; TCRdb keeps only in-frame clonotypes and omits some of them. The sample has tens of thousands of clones, roughly four fifths seen once. Comment on this clone: Its target is unknown.

The rearrangement joins TRBV7-8 to TRBJ2-6, with D possibly matching TRBD2 (5 bases). Source: PBMCs, taken from a glioma patient whose treatment included an IDH1 peptide vaccine. This TCR derives from a man aged 25 to 40 with glioma. CDR3 in DNA: TGTGCCAGCAGCCCCGCCGGGACTGGGGCCAACGTCCTGACTTTC. Translating gives CASSPAGTGANVLTF.